This TCR beta chain is from a study of T cells in narcolepsy. This clone has more than one count but fewer than ten. Repertoires were generated with immunoSEQ multiplex PCR, while TCRdb's copy carries only in-frame clones and drops some. The table records about 40,000 clones, 70% to 90% of them present only once. The material sequenced was CD45RA- memory CD4+ T cells from PBMCs. The clonotype comes from a human donor with narcolepsy.

The CDR3 bases are TGTGCCAGCAGTGAAGGATTGAACACCGGGGAGCTGTTTTTT. It codes for CASSEGLNTGELFF. The chain joins TRBV6-5 to TRBJ2-2; D unclear. The CDR3 is 14 amino acids. V dropped 5 bases and J dropped 1 base, with 8 bases sitting between them. The V gene's germline CDR1 is MNHEY and CDR2 SVGAGI.